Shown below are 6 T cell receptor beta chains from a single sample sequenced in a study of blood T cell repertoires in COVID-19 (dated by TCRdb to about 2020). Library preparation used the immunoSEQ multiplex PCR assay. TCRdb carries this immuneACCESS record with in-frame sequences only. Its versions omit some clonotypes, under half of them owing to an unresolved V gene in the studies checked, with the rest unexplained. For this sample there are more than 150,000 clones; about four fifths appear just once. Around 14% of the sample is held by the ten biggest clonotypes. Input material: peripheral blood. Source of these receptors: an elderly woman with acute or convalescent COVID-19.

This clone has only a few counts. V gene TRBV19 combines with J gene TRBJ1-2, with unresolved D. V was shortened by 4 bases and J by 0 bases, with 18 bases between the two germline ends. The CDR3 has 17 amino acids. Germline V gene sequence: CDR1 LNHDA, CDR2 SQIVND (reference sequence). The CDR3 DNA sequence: TGTGCCAGTAGTACCCGAAAGGGAGGGTGGTCTAACTATGGCTACACCTTC. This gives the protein CASSTRKGGWSNYGYTF.

DNA for the CDR3: TGTGCCAGCAGTTTACAGGGGGAATCGGCTAATGAAAAACTGTTTTTT. Translating it yields CASSLQGESANEKLFF. The chain has TRBV28 and TRBJ1-4; 7 bases agree with TRBD1. CDR1 MDHEN and CDR2 SYDVKM come from the germline V gene. The CDR3 contains 16 residues. V was pared by 2 bases and J by 3 bases, with 6 bases of the junction left unmatched.

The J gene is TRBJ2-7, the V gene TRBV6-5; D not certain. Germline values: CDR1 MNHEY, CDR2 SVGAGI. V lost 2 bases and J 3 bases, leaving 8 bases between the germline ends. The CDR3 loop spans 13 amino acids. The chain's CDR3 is CASSYGQNYEQYF. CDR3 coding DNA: TGTGCCAGCAGTTACGGGCAGAACTACGAGCAGTACTTC.

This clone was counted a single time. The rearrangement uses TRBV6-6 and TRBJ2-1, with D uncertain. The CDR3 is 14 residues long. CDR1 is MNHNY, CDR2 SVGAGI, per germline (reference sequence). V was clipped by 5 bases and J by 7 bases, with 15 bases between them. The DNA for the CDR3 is TGTGCCAGCAGTCCATCCTTCCTTACAAATGAGCAGTTCTTC. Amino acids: CASSPSFLTNEQFF.

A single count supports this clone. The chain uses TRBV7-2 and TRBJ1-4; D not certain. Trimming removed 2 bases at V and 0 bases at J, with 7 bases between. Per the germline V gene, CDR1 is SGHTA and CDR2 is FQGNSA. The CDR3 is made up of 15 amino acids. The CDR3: CASSLSVTTNEKLFF. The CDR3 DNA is TGTGCCAGCAGCTTATCAGTCACAACTAATGAAAAACTGTTTTTT.

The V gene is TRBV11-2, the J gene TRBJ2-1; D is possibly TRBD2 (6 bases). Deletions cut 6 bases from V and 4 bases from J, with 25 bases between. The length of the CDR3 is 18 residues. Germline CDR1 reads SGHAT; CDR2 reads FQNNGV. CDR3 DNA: TGTGCCAGCAGACCAAATCAGGGAAGCGGGTTAATTTACAATGAGCAGTTCTTC. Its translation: CASRPNQGSGLIYNEQFF.